This T cell receptor beta chain is from a study of T-cell memory formation after mild COVID-19. As for the study in general: TCR clusters showed largely donor specificity.

V lost 1 base and J 6 bases, leaving 10 bases between the germline ends. Germline assignment: CDR1 SEHNR and CDR2 FQNEAQ (reference sequence). CDR3 length: 14 amino acids. This clonotype was seen more than once but under ten times. TCRdb reprocessed the 5' RACE reads via MiXCR and lists one record per CDR3 protein. The top ten clones hold around 12% of a sample with about 160,000 distinct CDR3 sequences, roughly 28% of them seen once. Specimen: PBMCs or a T cell subset sorted from them (not recorded which). The chain combines TRBV7-9 with TRBJ2-1; perhaps TRBD1 as D (5 bases). This receptor was obtained from an adult woman who had mild COVID-19 (a few samples of this study predate the infection). Cell type and time point are not known. CDR3 DNA sequence: TGTGCCAGCAGCTTAGGCAGGGCTGGCAATGAGCAGTTCTTC. It encodes CASSLGRAGNEQFF.